This T cell receptor beta chain is from a study of blood T cell repertoires in COVID-19 (dated by TCRdb to 2018 to 2021). About the investigation overall: Collaborator samples came from the United States, Italy and Spain and covered acute and convalescent phases of COVID-19. The prospective study material was composed of cDNA or gDNA derived from T cells, B-cell-depleted T cells, or PBMCs. Deeply sampled blood TCRbeta repertoires from subjects exposed to, actively infected with, or recovered from COVID-19 were included in the dataset. The repertoires were made available in a free public database intended to serve as a resource for research on the immune response to SARS-CoV-2. Samples were obtained from the ongoing ImmuneRACE study (first 160 participants) and from some 1,200 subjects provided by 6 global collaborators. Sample metadata almost always included a de-identified subject ID, COVID-19 status, age in years and sex. Where available, HLA class I and class II types were obtained from metadata supplied by the sample provider rather than from assay-based typing. The paper's findings and limits, for the study overall: Clinical and demographic metadata were provided uncurated, with the amount varying by source and participant.

This clone was observed a few times. The antigen this receptor binds is unknown. No qualities accompany the bases; no much larger clone lies one base away. There are 16 amino acids in the CDR3, from cysteine to phenylalanine inclusive. The sequence is cut down to CDR3 DNA, 48 bases in frame from base 1. The germline V gene (reference sequence) specifies SGHNT as CDR1 and YYREEE as CDR2. V trim: 4 bases; J trim: 2 bases; unmatched bases: 8. TCRbeta CDR3 regions were amplified from genomic DNA using the immunoSEQ Assay, a bias-controlled multiplex PCR. As for the original processing: Nucleated cell counts per sample were estimated from amplification of reference gene primers within the assay. Sequence reads were collapsed and filtered to measure the absolute abundance of every unique TCRbeta CDR3 rearrangement. For each sample, productive Simpson clonality was calculated as the square root of Simpson's diversity index over productive rearrangements. In TCRdb, the immuneACCESS table is reduced to in-frame sequences with V and J assigned. These tables do not hold every clone; where another copy was compared, an unresolved V gene accounts for under half, and the others remain unexplained. V, J and clone size derive from that table, while D and trimming were established from the DNA sequence. In this sample the table shows approximately 310,000 clones, around 87% of which occur a single time. The top ten hold approximately 8.1% of the sample.

Another Seattle source contributed samples from volunteer blood donors who had recovered from COVID-19. Each collaborating institution followed its own protocols to collect whole blood in K2EDTA tubes. For TCRbeta analysis, collaborator samples were shipped as frozen whole blood, as isolated PBMCs, or as DNA extracted from either sample type. The sequencing input was peripheral blood. The chain couples TRBV5-4 to TRBJ1-2; 10 central bases correspond to TRBD1. This TCR was recovered from a woman aged 45 to 65 who had recovered from COVID-19. CDR3 protein: CASSIPGQGINYGYTF. DNA sequence: TGTGCCAGCAGCATTCCGGGACAGGGGATCAACTATGGCTACACCTTC.